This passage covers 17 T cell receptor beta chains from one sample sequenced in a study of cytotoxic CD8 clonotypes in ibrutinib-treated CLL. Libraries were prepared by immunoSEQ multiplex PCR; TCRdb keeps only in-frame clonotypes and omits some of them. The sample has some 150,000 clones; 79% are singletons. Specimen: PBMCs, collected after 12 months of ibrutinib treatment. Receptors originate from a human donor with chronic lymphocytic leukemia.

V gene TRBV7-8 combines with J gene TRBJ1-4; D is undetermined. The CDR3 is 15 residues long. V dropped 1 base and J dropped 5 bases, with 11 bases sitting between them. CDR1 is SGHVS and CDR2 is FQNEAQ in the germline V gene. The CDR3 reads CASSLVWHRNEKLFF. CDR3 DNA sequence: TGTGCCAGCAGCTTAGTCTGGCATCGCAATGAAAAACTGTTTTTT.

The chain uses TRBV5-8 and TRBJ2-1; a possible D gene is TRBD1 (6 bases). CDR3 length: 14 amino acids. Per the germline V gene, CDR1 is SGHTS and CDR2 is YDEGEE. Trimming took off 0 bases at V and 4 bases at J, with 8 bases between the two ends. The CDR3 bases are TGTGCCAGCAGCTTGGGACAGGAATACAATGAGCAGTTCTTC. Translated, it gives CASSLGQEYNEQFF.

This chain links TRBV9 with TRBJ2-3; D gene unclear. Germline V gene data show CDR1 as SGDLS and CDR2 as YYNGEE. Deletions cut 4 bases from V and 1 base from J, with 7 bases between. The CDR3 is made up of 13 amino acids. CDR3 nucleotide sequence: TGTGCCAGCAGCCCCCACGGCACAGATACGCAGTATTTT. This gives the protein CASSPHGTDTQYF.

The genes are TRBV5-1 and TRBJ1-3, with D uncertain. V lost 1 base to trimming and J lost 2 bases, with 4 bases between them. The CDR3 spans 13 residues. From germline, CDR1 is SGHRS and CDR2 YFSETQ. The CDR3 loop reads CASSLSAGNTIYF. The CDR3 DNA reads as TGCGCCAGCAGCTTGAGTGCTGGAAACACCATATATTTT.

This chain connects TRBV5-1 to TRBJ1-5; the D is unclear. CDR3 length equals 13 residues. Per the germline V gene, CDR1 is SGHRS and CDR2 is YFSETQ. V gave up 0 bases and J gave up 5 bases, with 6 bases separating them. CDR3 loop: CASSLEGHQPQHF. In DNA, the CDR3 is TGCGCCAGCAGCTTGGAAGGTCATCAGCCCCAGCATTTT.

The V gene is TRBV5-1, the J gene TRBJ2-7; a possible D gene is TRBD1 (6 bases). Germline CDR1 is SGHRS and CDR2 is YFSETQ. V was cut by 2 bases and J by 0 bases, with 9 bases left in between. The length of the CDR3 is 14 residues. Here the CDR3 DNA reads TGCGCCAGCAGCTTCCGGGACAACTCCTACGAGCAGTACTTC. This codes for CASSFRDNSYEQYF.

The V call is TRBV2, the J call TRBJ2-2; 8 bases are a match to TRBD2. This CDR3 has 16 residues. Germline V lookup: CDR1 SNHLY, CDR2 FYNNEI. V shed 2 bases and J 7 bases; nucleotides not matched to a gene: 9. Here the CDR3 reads CASSENKAGAFGELFF. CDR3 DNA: TGTGCCAGCAGTGAAAATAAAGCGGGAGCGTTCGGGGAGCTGTTTTTT.

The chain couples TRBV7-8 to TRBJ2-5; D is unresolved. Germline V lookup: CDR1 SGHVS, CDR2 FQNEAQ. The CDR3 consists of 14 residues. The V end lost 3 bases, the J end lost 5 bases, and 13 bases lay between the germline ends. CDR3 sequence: CASSFKAYGETQYF. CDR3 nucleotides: TGTGCCAGCAGCTTTAAGGCCTACGGGGAGACCCAGTACTTC.

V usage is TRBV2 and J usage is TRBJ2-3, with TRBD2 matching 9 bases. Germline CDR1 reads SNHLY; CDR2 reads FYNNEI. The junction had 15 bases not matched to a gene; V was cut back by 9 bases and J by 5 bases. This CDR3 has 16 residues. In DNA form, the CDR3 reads TGTGCCAGGGGGAGGATCCCTAGCGGGGTTCAAGATACGCAGTATTTT. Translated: CARGRIPSGVQDTQYF.

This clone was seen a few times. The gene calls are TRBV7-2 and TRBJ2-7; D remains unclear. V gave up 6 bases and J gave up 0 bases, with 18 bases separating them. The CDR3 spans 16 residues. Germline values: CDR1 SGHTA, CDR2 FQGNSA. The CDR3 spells CASSSSQPLSSYEQYF. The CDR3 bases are TGTGCCAGCAGTTCCTCTCAGCCGCTGAGCTCCTACGAGCAGTACTTC.

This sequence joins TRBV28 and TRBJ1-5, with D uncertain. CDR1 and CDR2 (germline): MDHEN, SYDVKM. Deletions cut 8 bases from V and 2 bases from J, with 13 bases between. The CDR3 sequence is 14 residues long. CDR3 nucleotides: TGTGCCAGCGGTGATGGTACCGGCAATCAGCCCCAGCATTTT. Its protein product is CASGDGTGNQPQHF.

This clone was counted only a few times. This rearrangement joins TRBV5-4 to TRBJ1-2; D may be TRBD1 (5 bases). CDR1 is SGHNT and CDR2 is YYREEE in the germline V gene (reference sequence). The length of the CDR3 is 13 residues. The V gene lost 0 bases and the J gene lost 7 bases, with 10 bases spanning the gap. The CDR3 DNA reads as TGTGCCAGCAGCTTGGAAGGGGTGGCTGGCTACACCTTC. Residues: CASSLEGVAGYTF. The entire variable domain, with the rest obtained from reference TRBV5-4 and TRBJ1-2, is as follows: ETGVTQSPTHLIKTRGQQVTLRCSSQSGHNTVSWYQQALGQGPQFIFQYYREEENGRGNFPPRFSGLQFPNYSSELNVNALELDDSALYLCASSLEGVAGYTFGSGTRLTVV.

For the CDR3, the DNA is TGTGCCAGCAGCTCGGGACTAGCGGGAGAGTACGAGCAGTACTTC. It is translated as CASSSGLAGEYEQYF. This rearrangement joins TRBV7-3 to TRBJ2-5; 14 bases match TRBD2. The J call is in doubt because the DNA end fits TRBJ2-7 better. The V gene's germline CDR1 is SGHTA and CDR2 FQGTGA. The CDR3 length is 15 residues.

The CDR3, as DNA: TGTGCCAGCAGCCCCATAGGGACAGGGGTCTATGGCTACACCTTC. It encodes CASSPIGTGVYGYTF. The chain combines TRBV9 with TRBJ1-2; 10 nucleotides agree with TRBD1. The CDR3 spans 15 residues. Germline V gene lookup returns CDR1 SGDLS and CDR2 YYNGEE. The V and J ends lost 4 bases and 4 bases, in that order; junction bases with no gene match: 7.

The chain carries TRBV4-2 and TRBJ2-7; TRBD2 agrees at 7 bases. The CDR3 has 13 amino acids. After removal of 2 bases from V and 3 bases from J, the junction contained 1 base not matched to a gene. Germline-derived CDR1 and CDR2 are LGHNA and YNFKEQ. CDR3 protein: CASSQRTSYEQYF. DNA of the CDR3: TGTGCCAGCAGCCAACGGACTAGCTACGAGCAGTACTTC.

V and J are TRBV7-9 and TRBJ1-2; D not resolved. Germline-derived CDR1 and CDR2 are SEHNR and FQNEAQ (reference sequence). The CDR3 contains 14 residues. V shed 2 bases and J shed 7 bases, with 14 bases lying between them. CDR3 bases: TGTGCCAGCAGCTTATTTTCGGAGTATGGTGGCTACACCTTC. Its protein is CASSLFSEYGGYTF.

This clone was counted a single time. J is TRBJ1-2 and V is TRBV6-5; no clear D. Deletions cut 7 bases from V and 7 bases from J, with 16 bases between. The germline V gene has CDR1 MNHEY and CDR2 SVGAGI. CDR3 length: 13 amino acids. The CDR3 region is CASTIGRVGGYTF. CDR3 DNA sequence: TGTGCCAGCACCATTGGCCGGGTTGGTGGCTACACCTTC.